This T cell receptor beta chain derives from a study of OX40 agonist ivuxolimab in advanced cancers. Study-wide results and limits: CD4+ and CD8+ T cells in blood underwent clonal expansion by week 6 at 0.1 to 3.0 mg/kg.

Profiled with immunoSEQ multiplex PCR; TCRdb holds only in-frame clones, not every one. The sample lists under 90,000 clones, 93% occurring once. The CDR3 has 14 amino acids. With regard to this clone: Its antigen remains unidentified.

Sequencing was performed on CD4+ or CD8+ T cells sorted from blood, taken in a trial of the OX40 agonist ivuxolimab. The sequence was collected from an adult with an advanced solid tumor such as melanoma, head and neck, liver or kidney cancer. The V gene is TRBV21-1, the J gene TRBJ1-1; no check of the table's D call, TRBD1, against the DNA was made. TRBV21-1 is labeled a pseudogene. The CDR3, as DNA: TGTGCCAGCAGCACAAGGACAGCGAACACTGAAGCTTTCTTT. Residues: CASSTRTANTEAFF.